Detailed here is one T cell receptor beta chain. Its specificity is unknown. Looked up from germline, CDR1 is MNHNS and CDR2 is SASEGT. V shed 4 bases and J 6 bases; nucleotides not matched to a gene: 4. The CDR3 sequence is 14 residues long. This sample stems from a study of OX40 agonist ivuxolimab in advanced cancers. Overall study results and limits: CD8+ T cells averaged more expanded clones than CD4+.

The protocol was immunoSEQ multiplex PCR, while the TCRdb copy is restricted to in-frame clones and leaves out a portion. The sample includes 89,000 or so clones, 75% to 95% of them seen just once. This receptor was obtained from an adult with an advanced solid tumor such as melanoma, head and neck, liver or kidney cancer. This specimen was CD4+ or CD8+ T cells sorted from blood, taken in a trial of the OX40 agonist ivuxolimab. The rearrangement links TRBV6-1 to TRBJ2-3, with 10 bases lining up with TRBD2. The DNA for the CDR3 is TGTGCCAGCAGTGGACTAGCGGGTTTGGATACGCAGTATTTT. This sequence encodes CASSGLAGLDTQYF.